This T cell receptor beta chain was sequenced during a study of lymphopenia after photon versus proton radiotherapy. Points from the study as a whole: Post-nadir TCR diversity decline inversely tracked overall survival among those who died. After the lymphocyte nadir, photon-treated repertoires showed oligoclonal expansion, especially of CD8+ Temra cells. Relative stability marked proton patients; photon patients lost diversity and naive cells. Better survival with proton therapy was suggested as possible, not demonstrated.

J lost 11 bases, V lost 6 bases, and 6 bases had no gene match. This CDR3 has 12 amino acids. Germline CDR1 is LNHDA and CDR2 is SQIVND (reference sequence). TCRdb's copy holds only in-frame clones and misses some; the assay was immunoSEQ multiplex PCR. Of 35,000 to 50,000 clones detected, 92% appear once; the ten largest clones hold 13% to 15%. A word on this clone: The antigen is not known.

The origin of this receptor is a man aged 55 to 70 with cholangiocarcinoma. The sequenced sample was peripheral blood, obtained from a patient treated with photon-based radiotherapy. This sequence joins TRBV19 and TRBJ2-3; 9 positions match TRBD1. Here the CDR3 reads CASRPTGGEQYF. The CDR3 nucleotides read TGTGCCAGTAGGCCAACAGGGGGCGAGCAGTATTTT. Full variable domain (remainder filled in from reference TRBV19 and TRBJ2-3): DGGITQSPKYLFRKEGQNVTLSCEQNLNHDAMYWYRQDPGQGLRLIYYSQIVNDFQKGDIAEGYSVSREKKESFPLTVTSAQKNPTAFYLCASRPTGGEQYFGPGTRLTVL.